This T cell receptor beta chain was captured in a study of neurological immune-mediated disorders. General study findings and limits: None of the CDR3 amino acid sequences of expanded clones recurred across subjects, suggesting private repertoires in all groups. HTLV-1-associated myelopathy had the most TCR clonal expansion, and multiple sclerosis had the least, less than healthy controls.

This clonotype was recorded many times. Its antigen is unidentified. Sample time point: longitudinal time-point 3. A total of 2 million PBMCs stored at -80 degrees C provided the unsorted libraries. cDNA synthesis was performed by 5'RACE with 10-nucleotide random UMIs. One entry per CDR3 protein results from TCRdb running MiXCR on the 5' RACE reads. The sample shows fewer than 110,000 distinct CDR3 sequences, roughly a tenth of them seen only once. CDR3 length equals 16 residues. Trimming pared 1 base from V and 3 bases from J, leaving 17 bases between. The germline V gene has CDR1 DFQATT and CDR2 SNEGSKA (reference sequence).

The chain has TRBV20-1 and TRBJ2-3, with a possible D match to TRBD1 (6 bases). This TCR came from a female donor with HTLV-1-associated myelopathy (HAM/TSP). The sequencing input was PBMCs. CDR3 in amino acids: CSARVFLGAGTDTQYF. CDR3 DNA: TGCAGTGCTAGAGTCTTTTTGGGGGCCGGTACAGATACGCAGTATTTT.